This T cell receptor (beta chain) was retrieved from a study of T cell changes during pregnancy in multiple sclerosis. V lost 3 bases and J lost 4; bases outside the gene matches: 9. Per the germline V gene, CDR1 is SGHRS and CDR2 is YFSETQ. The CDR3 spans 15 residues. Profiled with immunoSEQ multiplex PCR; TCRdb holds only in-frame clones, not every one. The sample lists over 85,000 clones, 85% to 95% occurring once. The rearrangement joins TRBV5-1 to TRBJ2-7; 8 bases are a match to TRBD2. The sequenced sample was peripheral blood, obtained in the first trimester of pregnancy. The sequence came from a female donor in good health, enrolled as a control in a pregnancy study. CDR3 sequence (DNA): TGCGCCAGCAGCTCAGGAAGCGGGGGCTATTACGAGCAGTACTTC. This sequence encodes CASSSGSGGYYEQYF.